A single sample is the source of the 9 T cell receptor beta chains below, sequenced in a study of T cell repertoires in aging, cancer and after chemotherapy. Rearranged V-D-J TRB sequences were amplified with a mixed TRB-A/B primer pool. Each CDR3 protein gets one entry after TCRdb re-called the multiplex PCR reads with MiXCR. The data hold just under 6,500 distinct CDR3 sequences, with approximately 40% observed a single time. The template was genomic DNA from peripheral blood, not RNA. Sequenced: blood. The origin of the receptors is a human donor in good health.

Details on this clonotype: The junction differs from germline at one of its ends, possibly a read error. The CDR3 DNA is TGTCCCAGCAGTGAAACATGGGGGGGCACAGATACGCAGTATTTT. Protein: CPSSETWGGTDTQYF. V usage is TRBV27 and J usage is TRBJ2-3; weak D call: TRBD2 (6 bases). The CDR3 sequence is 15 residues long. Per the germline V gene, CDR1 is MNHEY and CDR2 is SMNVEV (reference sequence).

This clonotype was seen only a few times. This chain joins TRBV27 and TRBJ2-7; D remains ambiguous. The CDR3 runs to 16 residues. Trimming took off 0 bases at V and 3 bases at J, with 15 bases between the two ends. Germline V gene sequence: CDR1 MNHEY, CDR2 SMNVEV (reference sequence). The CDR3 DNA reads TGTGCCAGCAGTTTATCCGGGTCAGGTGCCTTCTACGAGCAGTACTTC. Its protein product is CASSLSGSGAFYEQYF.

A remark on this clonotype: At one end the junction does not follow the germline gene, possibly because of a read error. V gene TRBV6-6 combines with J gene TRBJ1-5, with D maybe TRBD1 (5 bases). This CDR3 region has 15 residues. Germline values: CDR1 MNHNY, CDR2 SVGAGI (reference sequence). CDR3 coding DNA: TGTGCCATCAGTGACCCAGGGAGAAGCAATCAGCCCCAGCATTTT. As protein: CAISDPGRSNQPQHF.

The gene calls are TRBV6-5 and TRBJ2-7; 9 bases fit TRBD1. J was trimmed by 8 bases and V by 5 bases; bases with no gene match: 10. Germline V gene sequence: CDR1 MNHEY, CDR2 SVGAGI. There are 14 residues in the CDR3. In DNA, the CDR3 is TGTGCCAGCAGTACCCGGACAGGGGATAGGCAGCAGTACTTC. It specifies CASSTRTGDRQQYF.

The rearrangement links TRBV19 to TRBJ2-2, with TRBD1 matching 9 bases. The CDR3 runs to 14 residues. Per germline, CDR1 LNHDA and CDR2 SQIVND (reference sequence). V lost 10 bases to trimming and J lost 1 base; unmatched junction nucleotides: 4. The CDR3 DNA follows: TGTGCCATCCGGGACAGGGTGAACACCGGGGAGCTGTTTTTT. It yields the protein CAIRDRVNTGELFF.

J is TRBJ2-1 and V is TRBV10-3, with TRBD2 identical over 9 bases. CDR1 and CDR2 from the germline V gene are ENHRY and SYGVKD. This CDR3 comprises 13 residues. Germline trimming cut 8 bases from V and 7 bases from J; bases unmatched to any gene: 6. This CDR3 is CAIGGGRVNEQFF. The CDR3 DNA sequence: TGTGCCATCGGGGGCGGGAGGGTTAATGAGCAGTTCTTC.

This clonotype has a handful of counts. The chain recombines TRBV19 with TRBJ2-1; 9 bases are shared with TRBD1. Trimming cost V 4 bases and J 3 bases; bases outside gene matches: 1. Germline-derived CDR1 and CDR2 are LNHDA and SQIVND (reference sequence). The CDR3 totals 14 residues. The CDR3 is CASSRDRVYNEQFF. CDR3 sequence (DNA): TGTGCCAGTAGTAGGGACAGGGTCTACAATGAGCAGTTCTTC.

In this sample, this clonotype is medium-sized. The gene calls are TRBV27 and TRBJ2-7, with 8 bases identical to TRBD1. Trimming took 5 bases from V and 10 from J; bases not matched to a gene: 7. The length of the CDR3 is 12 residues. Germline CDR1 and CDR2: MNHEY and SMNVEV (reference sequence). CDR3 loop: CASSATGQGQYF. CDR3 coding DNA: TGTGCCAGCAGTGCCACCGGACAGGGTCAGTACTTC.

The J gene is TRBJ2-1, the V gene TRBV24-1; TRBD1 matches 9 bases. The CDR3 totals 14 residues. V was clipped by 7 bases and J by 9 bases; unmatched bases: 9. The germline CDR1 and CDR2 sequences are KGHDR and SFDVKD. The CDR3 coding sequence is TGTGCCACCAGGGAACAGGGGGCTGCGGGTGAGCAGTTCTTC. Residues: CATREQGAAGEQFF.